A selection of T cell receptor beta chains follows, all from one sample in a study of CD8+CD57+ T cells in acquired aplastic anemia. TCRdb re-called the reads through MiXCR, storing one row per CDR3 protein. The sample lists about 170,000 distinct CDR3 sequences; around 40% were seen once. Source material: sorted CD4+, CD8+, or CD8+CD57+ T cells (not recorded which) from PBMCs. Receptors originate from a human donor in good health. CDR3s include the opening cysteine and the closing phenylalanine or tryptophan. A D gene is named only where the DNA matches it firmly. The listing skips clone size in some rows; elsewhere it reads once, few, many or a size class.

v_gene	d_gene	j_gene	abundance	CDR3aa	CDR3nt
TRBV28	TRBD1	TRBJ1-1	NA	CASYTKGTGRYTEAFF	TGTGCCAGCTACACTAAAGGGACAGGGCGATACACTGAAGCTTTCTTT
TRBV19	TRBD2	TRBJ2-3	NA	CASSPLRLAGAIDTQYF	TGTGCCAGTAGTCCCCTAAGACTAGCGGGGGCGATAGATACGCAGTATTTT
TRBV12-3/TRBV12-4	TRBD1	TRBJ1-1	NA	CASSFLTGFSTEAFF	TGTGCCAGCAGTTTCCTGACAGGGTTCAGCACTGAAGCTTTCTTT
TRBV30	TRBD1	TRBJ2-5	few	CAWSVQGVETQYF	TGTGCCTGGAGTGTGCAGGGGGTGGAGACCCAGTACTTC
TRBV11-2	NA	TRBJ2-1	NA	CASSHPAGLVNEQFF	TGTGCCAGCAGTCACCCTGCTGGGTTAGTAAATGAGCAGTTCTTC
TRBV7-8	TRBD2	TRBJ2-7	NA	CASSLTGLLYEQYF	TGTGCCAGCAGCTTGACGGGACTATTATACGAGCAGTACTTC
TRBV9	NA	TRBJ2-3	many	CASSVEDTQYF	TGTGCCAGCAGCGTAGAAGATACGCAGTATTTT
TRBV6-2/TRBV6-3	NA	TRBJ2-3	few	CASSYRWASTTTDTQYF	TGTGCCAGCAGTTACCGGTGGGCGTCTACTACCACAGATACGCAGTATTTT
TRBV7-3	NA	TRBJ2-1	NA	CASSHNRDNEQFF	TGTGCCAGCAGTCACAACAGGGACAATGAGCAGTTCTTC
TRBV12-3/TRBV12-4	NA	TRBJ1-1	NA	CASSAQGGYSTEAFF	TGTGCCAGCAGTGCACAGGGAGGGTATAGCACTGAAGCTTTCTTT
TRBV11-1	TRBD1	TRBJ2-5	NA	CASSRSLGQGYQETQYF	TGTGCCAGCAGCCGATCCCTGGGACAGGGATACCAAGAGACCCAGTACTTC
TRBV19	NA	TRBJ2-5	many	CASSWALEETQYF	TGTGCCAGTAGTTGGGCATTAGAAGAGACCCAGTACTTC
TRBV18	NA	TRBJ1-6	few	CASSPPVGTGRNSPLHF	TGTGCCAGCTCACCACCGGTTGGCACAGGGAGGAATTCACCCCTCCACTTT
TRBV7-9	NA	TRBJ1-1	NA	CASSSANFAKAFF	TGTGCCAGCAGCTCAGCTAATTTCGCTAAAGCTTTCTTT
TRBV4-2	TRBD2	TRBJ2-3	once	CASSQPPSRTSVSTDAQYF	TGTGCCAGCAGCCAACCCCCCTCGCGGACTAGCGTTAGCACAGATGCGCAGTATTTT
TRBV12-3/TRBV12-4	TRBD1	TRBJ1-2	many	CASSHGQGTGYGYTF	TGTGCCAGCAGTCACGGACAGGGGACTGGCTATGGCTACACCTTC
TRBV4-2	NA	TRBJ2-5	NA	CASSRVSLGRVQGTQYF	TGTGCCAGCAGCCGAGTGAGTCTCGGGCGGGTACAAGGGACCCAGTACTTC
TRBV6-5	NA	TRBJ2-7	NA	CASSFNGGLYEQYF	TGTGCCAGCAGTTTCAACGGGGGCCTCTACGAGCAGTACTTC
TRBV5-1	NA	TRBJ1-1	many	CASSPEGRNTEAFF	TGCGCCAGCAGCCCGGAAGGGAGAAACACTGAAGCTTTCTTT
TRBV7-9	NA	TRBJ1-5	NA	CASSPDGGPQHF	TGTGCCAGCAGCCCGGACGGGGGGCCCCAGCATTTT
TRBV4-1	NA	TRBJ2-7	NA	CASSQDRSDYEQYF	TGCGCCAGCAGCCAAGATCGGTCTGACTACGAGCAGTACTTC
TRBV19	NA	TRBJ2-7	many	CASSIKEGRGYEQYF	TGTGCCAGTAGTATCAAGGAAGGGAGAGGCTACGAGCAGTACTTC
TRBV7-2	NA	TRBJ2-7	many	CASSFQARAPYEQYF	TGTGCCAGCAGCTTTCAGGCTAGGGCGCCTTACGAGCAGTACTTC
TRBV28	NA	TRBJ2-7	NA	CASSLYRGNYEQYF	TGTGCCAGCAGTTTATACAGAGGGAACTACGAGCAGTACTTC
TRBV12-3/TRBV12-4	NA	TRBJ2-2	once	CASRRPTGELFF	TGTGCCAGCAGAAGACCCACTGGGGAGCTGTTTTTT
TRBV2	TRBD1	TRBJ1-6	NA	CASSEEDRGPLHF	TGTGCCAGCAGTGAAGAGGACAGGGGCCCCCTCCACTTT
TRBV6-1	TRBD1	TRBJ2-7	many	CASRAGQGMGEQYF	TGTGCCAGCAGGGCAGGACAGGGAATGGGCGAGCAGTACTTC
TRBV10-1	TRBD2	TRBJ2-1	NA	CASSLGGLASNEQFF	TGCGCCAGCAGCCTGGGGGGACTAGCGTCCAATGAGCAGTTCTTC
TRBV6-1	NA	TRBJ1-6	NA	CASSADTLGNSPLHF	TGTGCCAGCAGTGCTGACACCCTTGGTAATTCACCCCTCCACTTT
TRBV2	TRBD1	TRBJ1-6	NA	CASKIGQDNSPLHF	TGTGCCAGCAAGATAGGACAGGATAATTCACCCCTCCACTTT
TRBV28	TRBD1	TRBJ2-2	few	CASSSPGQGYGELFF	TGTGCCAGCAGTTCACCGGGACAGGGATACGGGGAGCTGTTTTTT
TRBV19	NA	TRBJ1-4	many	CASKQGRRGEKLFF	TGTGCCAGTAAACAGGGCCGCCGAGGAGAAAAACTGTTTTTT
TRBV5-1	NA	TRBJ1-2	NA	CASSGGGSLYYGYTF	TGCGCCAGCAGCGGGGGAGGGTCCCTGTACTATGGCTACACCTTC
TRBV5-4	TRBD2	TRBJ2-7	many	CASSLGSGKAGVSYEQYF	TGTGCCAGCAGCTTGGGGTCCGGTAAAGCGGGGGTCTCCTACGAGCAGTACTTC
TRBV29-1	NA	TRBJ1-4	few	CSVLTVATNEKLFF	TGCAGCGTTCTTACAGTCGCAACTAATGAAAAACTGTTTTTT
TRBV6-1	NA	TRBJ1-2	NA	CASSEGVAFYGYTF	TGTGCCAGCAGTGAAGGAGTGGCCTTCTATGGCTACACCTTC
TRBV10-3	TRBD2	TRBJ2-7	NA	CAISGTSSSSYEQYF	TGTGCCATCAGTGGGACTAGCAGCAGCTCCTACGAGCAGTACTTC
TRBV7-2	NA	TRBJ2-3	NA	CAGSAEGDTQYF	TGTGCCGGCAGCGCCGAAGGGGATACGCAGTATTTT
TRBV5-6	NA	TRBJ1-1	many	CASSLVQGTEAFF	TGTGCCAGCAGCTTAGTCCAGGGCACTGAAGCTTTCTTT
TRBV5-4	NA	TRBJ1-4	many	CASSLGVMNEKLFF	TGTGCCAGCAGCTTAGGGGTCATGAATGAAAAACTGTTTTTT
TRBV2	NA	TRBJ2-7	many	CASSGGRHEQYF	TGTGCCAGCAGCGGGGGTCGACACGAGCAGTACTTC
TRBV5-5	NA	TRBJ2-2	many	CASTAWTAKNTGELFF	TGTGCCAGCACCGCTTGGACGGCGAAGAACACCGGGGAGCTGTTTTTT
TRBV7-3	NA	TRBJ2-5	many	CASSNQLGETQYF	TGTGCCAGCAGCAACCAGCTAGGAGAGACCCAGTACTTC
TRBV7-2	NA	TRBJ2-7	NA	CASSRDTGSYEQYF	TGTGCCAGCAGCCGAGACACTGGCTCCTACGAGCAGTACTTC
TRBV28	TRBD1	TRBJ2-6	NA	CASSSLDRAAGANVLTF	TGTGCCAGCAGTTCCCTGGACAGGGCTGCTGGGGCCAACGTCCTGACTTTC
TRBV25-1	NA	TRBJ2-1	NA	CVSSSYNEQFF	TGTGTCAGCAGTAGTTACAATGAGCAGTTCTTC